A selection of T cell receptor beta chains follows, all from one sample in a study of blood T cell repertoires in COVID-19. This table comes from immunoSEQ multiplex PCR, and its TCRdb copy is limited to in-frame clones, with some not included. The sample lists 80,000 to 130,000 clones; just under 95% were seen once. Sequences were obtained from peripheral blood. These receptors were collected from a man between 65 and 85 years old with acute or convalescent COVID-19. Both conserved end residues are trimmed from each CDR3.

J | V | CDR3
TRBJ1-2 | TRBV18 | ASSPGFRGIGYT
TRBJ1-3 | TRBV9 | ASSVSGTGGSGNTIY
TRBJ2-5 | TRBV30 | AWSGPSGGNTETQY
TRBJ2-3 | TRBV6-6 | ASSYVAGGGDTQY
TRBJ1-2 | TRBV6-5 | ASRARDGGLYGYT
TRBJ1-2 | TRBV7-9 | ASSSGQINYGYT
TRBJ1-1 | TRBV18 | ASSPMTGVNTEAF
TRBJ1-1 | TRBV7-9 | ASSSGGQLLNTEAF
TRBJ2-5 | TRBV12-3/TRBV12-4 | ASGSGKETQY
TRBJ2-7 | TRBV5-1 | ASSTGGYEQY
TRBJ1-5 | TRBV7-9 | ASSPSLQGSSQPQH
TRBJ1-5 | TRBV10-3 | AISESNSGSSNQPQH
TRBJ2-7 | TRBV19 | ASSISSGSSYEQY
TRBJ1-5 | TRBV13 | ASSLAGQGLQPQH
TRBJ2-7 | TRBV13 | ASSTGTPYEQY
TRBJ2-7 | TRBV10-3 | AISGTGTLVAGPYEQY
TRBJ2-4 | TRBV6-2/TRBV6-3 | ASSLPPGLAGEVGNIQY
TRBJ1-2 | TRBV24-1 | ATSDFAGERYGYT
TRBJ2-2 | TRBV6-1 | ASSARGQGGTGELF
TRBJ2-1 | TRBV28 | ASSPRRLAGTNEQF
TRBJ1-2 | TRBV30 | AWSVGLDRGTTNYGYT
TRBJ2-1 | TRBV7-3 | ASSLVPGLAGDPQF
TRBJ1-2 | TRBV10-3 | AISVREGLNGYT
TRBJ2-1 | TRBV6-5 | ASSYSDSGRNEQF
TRBJ2-7 | TRBV5-1 | ASSWGTTTYEQY
TRBJ2-7 | TRBV6-5 | ASSFSGPPYEQY
TRBJ1-1 | TRBV5-1 | ASSPMYGGTEAF
TRBJ2-1 | TRBV5-5 | ASSLGASGTEQF
TRBJ2-1 | TRBV24-1 | ATSTGGAGGPGGEQF
TRBJ2-7 | TRBV2 | ASSLDRYSYEQY
TRBJ1-2 | TRBV6-6 | ASTGGTLYGYT
TRBJ2-7 | TRBV19 | ASSGDSSYEQY